The clone carrying this TCR beta chain appeared many times. The antigen is unknown. TCR beta CDR3 amplification used RNA transcripts. An initial RT-PCR round employing HTBI primers preceded a second-round multiplex PCR. TCRdb redid the calling of the multiplex PCR reads with MiXCR, one entry per CDR3 protein. The repertoire consists of hundreds of thousands of distinct CDR3 sequences, with 20% to 25% occurring once and the leading ten covering approximately 39%. This specimen belongs to a study of Graves' ophthalmopathy and Graves' hyperthyroidism. Study-wide points: Most expanded clonotypes from thyroid (those above 0.001 frequency) were also found in blood. The model predicted progression of ophthalmopathy with a sensitivity of roughly 71%, and its specificity was 72.22%.

Per the germline V gene, CDR1 is SGHTA and CDR2 is FQGNSA. CDR3 length: 15 amino acids. The V gene end was trimmed by 5 bases and the J gene end by 7 bases; junction bases not matched to a gene: 11. Specimen: peripheral blood. The rearrangement uses TRBV7-2 and TRBJ1-1, with 9 bases identical to TRBD1. This clonotype originated in a woman in her forties or fifties with Graves' ophthalmopathy. The CDR3 nucleotides are TGTGCCAGCAGCCCGAGGAGTGGGGGACAGGGTGAAGCTTTCTTT. Residues: CASSPRSGGQGEAFF.